The 9 T cell receptor beta chains below all came from one sample that was sequenced in a study of T-cell reconstitution after alpha-beta-depleted transplantation in children. Unique molecular identifiers were used in preparing the TCRbeta library. Each CDR3 protein is one row after TCRdb ran MiXCR on the PCR reads. The sample consists of just over 200,000 distinct CDR3 sequences, 7% to 9% of them appearing once. Sequencing used PBMCs, mostly from graft donor cells, obtained 360 days after TCRalphabeta/CD19-depleted stem cell transplant. Receptors were obtained from a male patient aged 2-9 years who had a stem cell transplant for acute myeloid leukemia, so the T cells may come from the graft donor.

There are many counts of this clonotype. This chain links TRBV4-1 with TRBJ2-1; D might be TRBD1 (6 bases). Per germline, CDR1 MGHRA and CDR2 YSYEKL. This CDR3 contains 16 residues. Trimming cost V 1 base and J 8 bases, with 18 bases left between them. The CDR3 protein is CASSQVDRRGIDEQFF. CDR3 sequence (DNA): TGCGCCAGCAGCCAAGTTGACAGGCGTGGTATCGATGAGCAGTTCTTC.

Ten or more counts support this clonotype. The rearrangement links TRBV7-9 to TRBJ2-1; D uncertain. Trimming left V 3 bases short and J 8 bases short, with 14 bases between. In germline, CDR1 is SEHNR, CDR2 FQNEAQ (reference sequence). CDR3 size: 14 residues. The CDR3 loop is CASSFALYEHEQFF. The CDR3 DNA reads TGTGCCAGCAGCTTCGCCCTCTACGAGCATGAGCAGTTCTTC.

The rearrangement links TRBV21-1 to TRBJ2-7. TRBV21-1 is described as a pseudogene. This CDR3 is 14 amino acids long. The CDR3 loop is CASRERRGLHEQYV. The CDR3 nucleotides are TGTGCCAGCAGAGAAAGGCGGGGGCTCCACGAGCAGTACGTC.

This clonotype was counted many times. Sequence at one end of the junction differs from germline and may be a read error. The chain employs TRBV7-9 and TRBJ1-2, with no clear D. CDR3 size: 12 residues. CDR1 is SEHNR and CDR2 is FQNEAQ in the germline V gene (reference sequence). CDR3 bases: TGTGCCAGCAGTTTAGGAGGCTATGGCTACACCTTC. Translated: CASSLGGYGYTF.

The rearrangement links TRBV14 to TRBJ2-1; unclear D gene. Germline loops: CDR1 SGHDN, CDR2 FVKESK. Trimming removed 0 bases from V and 3 bases from J, with 18 bases in between. The CDR3 contains 18 residues. The CDR3 DNA reads as TGTGCCAGCAGCCAAGATCTCTTAGGGAATAGCCTCTACAATGAGCAGTTCTTC. It yields the protein CASSQDLLGNSLYNEQFF.

There are many counts of this clonotype. V and J are TRBV28 and TRBJ2-7; 9 bases line up with TRBD1. This CDR3 has 14 amino acids. With V trimmed by 5 bases and J by 2 bases, 4 bases remained unmatched. Per germline, CDR1 MDHEN and CDR2 SYDVKM. The CDR3 region is CASSGGQGPYEQYF. The CDR3 DNA reads as TGTGCCAGCAGTGGGGGACAGGGTCCCTACGAGCAGTACTTC.

The chain uses TRBV20-1 and TRBJ1-5; D call uncertain. The CDR3 has 15 residues. Trimming took off 3 bases at V and 4 bases at J, with 16 bases between the two ends. Germline lookup yields CDR1 DFQATT and CDR2 SNEGSKA (reference sequence). The CDR3 sequence is CSASPPGFRNQPQHF. In nucleotides, the CDR3 is TGCAGTGCTAGCCCTCCCGGTTTTAGGAATCAGCCCCAGCATTTT.

The rearrangement uses TRBV20-1 and TRBJ2-1, with TRBD2 as a possible D gene (7 bases). The CDR3 spans 13 residues. Trimming left V 3 bases short and J 12 bases short, with 18 bases between. The germline CDR1 and CDR2 sequences are DFQATT and SNEGSKA (reference sequence). The DNA of the CDR3 is TGCAGTGCTAGGGGGGGGGCAGGGACATGGCAGTTCTTC. This gives the protein CSARGGAGTWQFF.

V usage is TRBV20-1 and J usage is TRBJ1-2; D unresolved. This CDR3 spans 9 amino acids. V was clipped by 4 bases and J by 3 bases, with 0 bases between them. CDR1 and CDR2 (germline): DFQATT, SNEGSKA (reference sequence). CDR3 DNA sequence: TGCAGTGCTAACTATGGCTACACCTTC. This sequence encodes CSANYGYTF.